This T cell receptor beta chain was sequenced for a study of blood T cell repertoires in COVID-19. As for the study in general: Acute-phase and convalescent COVID-19 samples originated in the United States, Italy and Spain. PBMCs, B-cell-depleted T cells, or T cells provided the cDNA or gDNA that made up the material.

CDR1 LNHNV and CDR2 YYDKDF come from the germline V gene (reference sequence). V lost 0 bases and J lost 5; bases outside the gene matches: 5. CDR3 length: 15 residues. Original data processing: Quantification of nucleated cells was approximated via reference gene primer amplification. Measured with immunoSEQ multiplex PCR; TCRdb has only the in-frame clones, and not every one. The DNA gave D and trimming, while V, J and clone size come from that table. Of roughly 30,000 clones in the sample, 84% were seen once. The J gene is TRBJ1-1, the V gene TRBV15; 8 nucleotides line up with TRBD1. What was sequenced was peripheral blood. The sequence came from a man between 65 and 79 years old with active COVID-19. The CDR3 coding sequence is TGTGCCACCAGCAGAGATTTTCACAGGGGGACTGAAGCTTTCTTT. This gives the protein CATSRDFHRGTEAFF.